Shown below are 18 T cell receptor beta chains from a single sample sequenced in a study of cytomegalovirus exposure and HLA in healthy donors. A multiplex PCR was run with 60 Vbeta primers and 13 Jbeta primers. The protocol was immunoSEQ multiplex PCR, while the TCRdb copy is restricted to in-frame clones and leaves out a portion. The sample yields approximately 100,000 clones, roughly 79% seen once. The sequenced sample was PBMCs. The receptors were gathered from a middle-aged woman in good health and CMV-seronegative.

The chain couples TRBV5-1 to TRBJ2-3; TRBD2 matches 11 bases. Germline V gene lookup returns CDR1 SGHRS and CDR2 YFSETQ. This CDR3 has 16 amino acids. Trimming removed 4 bases from V and 3 bases from J; junction bases left unmatched: 7. The CDR3 here is CASSPGTSGGTDTQYF. The CDR3 nucleotides are TGCGCCAGCAGCCCCGGGACTAGCGGTGGAACAGATACGCAGTATTTT.

V and J are TRBV6-5 and TRBJ2-7; TRBD2 is a possible D gene (5 bases). V gave up 4 bases and J gave up 6 bases, with 13 bases separating them. In germline, CDR1 is MNHEY, CDR2 SVGAGI. The length of the CDR3 is 13 residues. CDR3 region: CASSSGSRGEQYF. The CDR3 DNA reads as TGTGCCAGCAGTTCGGGGTCCCGGGGCGAGCAGTACTTC.

This clone was detected only once. The genes are TRBV25-1 and TRBJ1-1; possibly TRBD1 for D (6 bases). This CDR3 contains 16 residues. V was trimmed by 6 bases and J by 1 base, leaving 18 bases between them. CDR1 and CDR2 from the germline V gene are MGHDK and SYGVNS. The CDR3 spells CASSPPTGSGNTEAFF. The DNA of the CDR3 is TGTGCCAGCAGCCCGCCAACAGGGTCGGGGAACACTGAAGCTTTCTTT.

V is TRBV4-2 and J is TRBJ1-5; TRBD1 agrees at 7 bases. The length of the CDR3 is 15 residues. The germline V gene has CDR1 LGHNA and CDR2 YNFKEQ. J was trimmed by 9 bases and V by 3 bases; bases with no gene match: 11. The CDR3 reads CASSQSDTGVVPQHF. Written as DNA, the CDR3 is TGTGCCAGCAGCCAGTCCGATACAGGGGTCGTGCCCCAGCATTTT.

This chain links TRBV7-9 with TRBJ1-1, with D unresolved. Deletions cut 3 bases from V and 9 bases from J, with 20 bases between. This CDR3 spans 15 amino acids. Germline CDR1 is SEHNR and CDR2 is FQNEAQ (reference sequence). The DNA for the CDR3 is TGTGCCAGCAGCTTGTCCGGGTTAGGTGATAGGAAAGCTTTCTTT. Translation: CASSLSGLGDRKAFF.

J is TRBJ2-3 and V is TRBV5-6; possible D gene TRBD1, 6 bases. V gave up 3 bases and J gave up 6 bases, with 11 bases separating them. The CDR3 is 13 residues long. CDR1 SGHDT and CDR2 YYEEEE come from the germline V gene. The CDR3 region has the DNA TGTGCCAGCAGCTCCGCAGGGGCGGATACGCAGTATTTT. Protein sequence: CASSSAGADTQYF. The variable domain in full, with the rest retrieved from reference TRBV5-6 and TRBJ2-3, is DAGVTQSPTHLIKTRGQQVTLRCSPKSGHDTVSWYQQALGQGPQFIFQYYEEEERQRGNFPDRFSGHQFPNYSSELNVNALLLGDSALYLCASSSAGADTQYFGPGTRLTVL.

The rearrangement uses TRBV7-3 and TRBJ2-2; TRBD2 matches 13 bases. From germline, CDR1 is SGHTA and CDR2 FQGTGA. After removal of 4 bases from V and 2 bases from J, the junction contained 7 bases not matched to a gene. The CDR3 loop spans 18 amino acids. The CDR3 DNA is TGTGCCAGCAGCTCACGGACTAGCGGGGGCCAAAACACCGGGGAGCTGTTTTTT. This codes for CASSSRTSGGQNTGELFF.

This chain links TRBV5-1 with TRBJ2-3, with TRBD1 matching over 9 bases. The CDR3 is 12 residues long. CDR1 is SGHRS, CDR2 YFSETQ, per germline. With V trimmed by 5 bases and J by 10 bases, 5 bases remained unmatched. CDR3 region: CASRADRGPQYF. CDR3 nucleotides: TGCGCCAGCAGGGCGGACAGGGGACCGCAGTATTTT. The full variable domain, rest sourced from reference TRBV5-1 and TRBJ2-3, is KAGVTQTPRYLIKTRGQQVTLSCSPISGHRSVSWYQQTPGQGLQFLFEYFSETQRNKGNFPGRFSGRQFSNSRSEMNVSTLELGDSALYLCASRADRGPQYFGPGTRLTVL.

The chain employs TRBV18 and TRBJ2-7, with D perhaps TRBD1 (6 bases). This CDR3 comprises 13 residues. V lost 3 bases to trimming and J lost 0 bases, with 6 bases between them. Germline V gives CDR1 KGHSH, CDR2 LQKENI. CDR3 coding DNA: TGTGCCAGCTCACCGGACAGCTCCTACGAGCAGTACTTC. Translation gives CASSPDSSYEQYF.

This sequence joins TRBV4-1 and TRBJ2-7, with a possible D match to TRBD2 (5 bases). CDR1 and CDR2 (germline): MGHRA, YSYEKL. This CDR3 is built from 14 residues. V was clipped by 5 bases and J by 4 bases, with 15 bases between them. The CDR3 is CASSFTRGRYEQYF. The DNA of the CDR3 is TGCGCCAGCAGCTTCACCCGCGGGCGATACGAGCAGTACTTC.

The V call is TRBV5-4, the J call TRBJ1-1; maybe TRBD1 (6 bases). The V gene's germline CDR1 is SGHNT and CDR2 YYREEE (reference sequence). Trimming shortened V by 3 bases and J by 2 bases, and 8 bases separated the two germline ends. This CDR3 is 13 amino acids long. DNA of the CDR3: TGTGCCAGCAGCTGGGACACCAACACTGAAGCTTTCTTT. It translates to CASSWDTNTEAFF.

The V call is TRBV15, the J call TRBJ2-3; 7 bases are shared with TRBD2. From germline, CDR1 is LNHNV and CDR2 YYDKDF (reference sequence). V gave up 4 bases and J gave up 3 bases; unmatched junction bases: 7. The CDR3 spans 15 residues. The CDR3 here is CATSMTGGRTDTQYF. The CDR3, as DNA: TGTGCCACCAGCATGACGGGGGGTAGGACAGATACGCAGTATTTT.

The chain uses TRBV25-1 and TRBJ2-7, with TRBD1 matching over 10 bases. CDR1 and CDR2 (germline): MGHDK, SYGVNS. This CDR3 contains 16 residues. V shed 7 bases and J 6 bases; nucleotides not matched to a gene: 15. The CDR3 loop reads CASIGTGTGALGEQYF. In DNA form, the CDR3 reads TGTGCCAGCATCGGTACCGGGACAGGGGCTTTGGGCGAGCAGTACTTC.

J is TRBJ2-5 and V is TRBV5-6; 7 positions match TRBD2. The CDR3 consists of 14 residues. V was clipped by 5 bases and J by 4 bases; unmatched bases: 8. Germline V gene sequence: CDR1 SGHDT, CDR2 YYEEEE. For the CDR3, the DNA is TGTGCCAGCAGGAAGACGGGGGAGGGAGAGACCCAGTACTTC. The encoded protein is CASRKTGEGETQYF.

The chain has TRBV5-1 and TRBJ1-6; D gene uncertain. The CDR3 length is 15 residues. Germline CDR1 reads SGHRS; CDR2 reads YFSETQ. Trimming cost V 0 bases and J 7 bases, with 11 bases left between them. The CDR3 protein is CASSLAPGGNSPLHF. In nucleotides, the CDR3 is TGCGCCAGCAGCTTGGCGCCAGGAGGCAATTCACCCCTCCACTTT.

This sequence joins TRBV30 and TRBJ1-1, with 8 bases lining up with TRBD1. CDR1 is GTSNPN and CDR2 is SVGIG in the germline V gene (reference sequence). CDR3 length: 14 amino acids. Trimming at V came to 5 bases and at J to 8 bases, leaving 13 bases not matched to a gene. CDR3 bases: TGTGCCTGGGTGCGTGGGACAGGATACTCCGAAGCTTTCTTT. Protein: CAWVRGTGYSEAFF. Using reference TRBV30 and TRBJ1-1 for the parts outside the CDR3, the full variable domain is SQTIHQWPATLVQPVGSPLSLECTVEGTSNPNLYWYRQAAGRGLQLLFYSVGIGQISSEVPQNLSASRPQDRQFILSSKKLLLSDSGFYLCAWVRGTGYSEAFFGQGTRLTVV.

The chain employs TRBV6-5 and TRBJ1-4; D is unclear. The germline V gene has CDR1 MNHEY and CDR2 SVGAGI. Trimming cost V 6 bases and J 7 bases, with 15 bases left between them. The CDR3 runs to 14 residues. CDR3 protein: CASRPRGSGEKLFF. The CDR3, as DNA: TGTGCCAGCAGGCCGCGGGGAAGCGGTGAAAAACTGTTTTTT.

Only one count was recorded for this clone. The chain is built from TRBV6-1 and TRBJ1-6; TRBD1 matches 9 bases. The junction had 5 bases not matched to a gene; V was cut back by 7 bases and J by 7 bases. The CDR3 runs to 14 residues. Germline V gene data show CDR1 as MNHNS and CDR2 as SASEGT. CDR3: CASNLQGANSPLHF. The CDR3 bases are TGTGCCAGCAACCTACAGGGGGCAAATTCACCCCTCCACTTT.